This TCR beta chain was sequenced in a study of PD-1 blockade in mismatch repair-deficient tumors. CDR1 is SGHTA, CDR2 FQGNSA, per germline. J was trimmed by 6 bases and V by 4 bases; bases with no gene match: 7. The CDR3 is 16 residues long. Profiling relied on immunoSEQ multiplex PCR, and the TCRdb table lists in-frame clones only, not all of them. The sample comprises 56,000 or so clones, about 85% of which are singletons, and 7% to 8.5% rests with the top ten. This clone turned up a few times. This rearrangement joins TRBV7-2 to TRBJ2-4; 12 bases line up with TRBD2. Sequencing used peripheral blood, obtained less than 21 weeks after starting pembrolizumab. The sequence was obtained from an adult with mismatch repair-deficient cancer. The CDR3 is CASSSQTSGSRNIQYF. The CDR3 DNA is TGTGCCAGCAGCTCCCAGACTAGCGGGAGTAGAAACATTCAGTACTTC.